This T cell receptor beta chain was sequenced in a study of OX40 agonist ivuxolimab in advanced cancers. About the study as a whole: The costimulatory receptor OX40 (CD134) was targeted by ivuxolimab, a fully human IgG2 agonistic monoclonal antibody. Of the roughly 53 patients in dose escalation, about 20 had hepatocellular carcinoma, some 15 had melanoma, 9 had renal cell carcinoma and 9 had head and neck cancer. A male proportion of roughly 85% and a mean age of around 60 years, ranging from about 23 to 90, were recorded for the dose-escalation cohort. Partial responses occurred in three dose-escalation patients, of whom one had hepatocellular carcinoma and two had cutaneous melanoma. The paper covers the monotherapy dose-escalation part of the phase I ivuxolimab trial, which included N ≈ 50 patients. Patients were allowed to have had prior anti-PD-1, anti-PD-L1 or anti-CTLA-4 therapy, and 40% to 45% of the dose-escalation patients had been treated with checkpoint inhibitors. Intravenous ivuxolimab was administered to patients every 2 weeks at six dose levels: 0.01, 0.1, 0.3, 1.5, 3 and 10 mg/kg. Peripheral TCRbeta sequencing aimed to test whether ivuxolimab altered TCR sequence diversity and caused clonal T-cell expansion.

Patients with autoimmune disease history or receiving systemic immunosuppression were excluded from the trial. In every dose cohort, peripheral blood was drawn for TCR sequencing at baseline, cycle 4 day 1, and cycle 7 day 1. Samples came from an open-label, multicenter, first-in-human phase I dose-escalation trial of ivuxolimab. Adults with locally advanced or metastatic melanoma, renal cell, hepatocellular, or head and neck squamous cell carcinoma were enrolled in the trial. Before TCR sequencing, CD4+ T cells and CD8+ T cells from peripheral blood were sorted into separate populations. Overall study outcomes, separate from this receptor: After ivuxolimab, expanded clones were on average more numerous among CD8+ T cells than among CD4+ T cells. Low levels of normalized T-cell clonal expansion were also seen in some patients who did not respond. The antigen specificity of the peripheral T cells that underwent clonal expansion was not determined. In the 0.1-3.0 mg/kg groups, partial responders were among the patients with the lowest normalized peripheral clonal expansion, particularly in CD8+ T cells. At doses from 0.1 to 3.0 mg/kg, clonal expansion was seen in both CD4+ and CD8+ blood T cells between baseline and week 6.

Genomic DNA was isolated from the sorted cells so that the TCRbeta CDR3 region could be sequenced. The immunoSEQ Assay was used for sequencing of TCRbeta CDR3 regions. This is the immuneACCESS table as TCRdb keeps it, with only in-frame sequences that have V and J called. A part of the clones is gone; compared with another copy, unresolved V genes explain less than half, and the rest is unexplained. Present in this sample are fewer than 85,000 clones, about 90% of which were seen just once. The top ten clonotypes cover 9.5% to 11% of the sample. Note on this clone: It has no known antigen specificity. No qualities accompany the bases; no much larger clone lies one base away.

The CDR3 starts with the cysteine, ends with the phenylalanine, and has 16 residues. The entry retains the CDR3 DNA only, 48 bases that are in frame from base 1. The germline V gene supplies CDR1 MNHEY and CDR2 SVGAGI. The V end gives up 2 bases and the J end 1 base, leaving 4 bases in the junction not matched to a gene. The chain couples TRBV6-5 to TRBJ2-7, and 11 junction bases match TRBD1. The sequence came from an adult with an advanced solid tumor such as melanoma, head and neck, liver or kidney cancer. The sequencing here drew on CD4+ or CD8+ T cells sorted from blood, taken in a trial of the OX40 agonist ivuxolimab. In nucleotides, the sequence is TGTGCCAGCAGTTACGCCCGGGACAGGGGGTCCTACGAGCAGTACTTC. It is translated as CASSYARDRGSYEQYF.